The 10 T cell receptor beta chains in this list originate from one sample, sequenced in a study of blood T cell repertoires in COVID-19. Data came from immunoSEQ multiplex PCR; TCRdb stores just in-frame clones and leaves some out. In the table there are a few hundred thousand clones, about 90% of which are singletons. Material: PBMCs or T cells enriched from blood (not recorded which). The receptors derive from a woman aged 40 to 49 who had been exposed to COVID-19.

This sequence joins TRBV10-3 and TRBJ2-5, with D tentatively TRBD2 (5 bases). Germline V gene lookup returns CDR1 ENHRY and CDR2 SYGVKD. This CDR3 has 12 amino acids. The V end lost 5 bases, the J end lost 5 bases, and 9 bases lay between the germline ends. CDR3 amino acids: CAISYSGETQYF. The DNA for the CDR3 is TGTGCCATCAGTTACTCGGGGGAGACCCAGTACTTC.

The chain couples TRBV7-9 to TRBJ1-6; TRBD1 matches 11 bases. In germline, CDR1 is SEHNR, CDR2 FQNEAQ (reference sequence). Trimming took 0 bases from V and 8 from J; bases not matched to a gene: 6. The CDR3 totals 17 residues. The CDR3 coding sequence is TGTGCCAGCAGCTTAGCCGGGACAGGGGGAAGATATTCACCCCTCCACTTT. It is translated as CASSLAGTGGRYSPLHF. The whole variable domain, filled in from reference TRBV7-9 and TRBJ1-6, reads DTGVSQNPRHKITKRGQNVTFRCDPISEHNRLYWYRQTLGQGPEFLTYFQNEAQLEKSRLLSDRFSAERPKGSFSTLEIQRTEQGDSAMYLCASSLAGTGGRYSPLHFGNGTRLTVT.

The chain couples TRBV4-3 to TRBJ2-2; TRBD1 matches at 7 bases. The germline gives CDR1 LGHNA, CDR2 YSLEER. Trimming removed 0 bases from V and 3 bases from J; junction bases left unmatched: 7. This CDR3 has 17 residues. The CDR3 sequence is CASSQEWGQSYTGELFF. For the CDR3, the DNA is TGCGCCAGCAGCCAAGAATGGGGACAGTCTTACACCGGGGAGCTGTTTTTT.

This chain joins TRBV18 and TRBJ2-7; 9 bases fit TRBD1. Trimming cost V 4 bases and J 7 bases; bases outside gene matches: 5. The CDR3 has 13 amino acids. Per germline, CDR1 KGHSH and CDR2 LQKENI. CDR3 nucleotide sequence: TGTGCCAGCTCACAGGACAGGGGAACGGAGCAGTACGTC. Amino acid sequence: CASSQDRGTEQYV.

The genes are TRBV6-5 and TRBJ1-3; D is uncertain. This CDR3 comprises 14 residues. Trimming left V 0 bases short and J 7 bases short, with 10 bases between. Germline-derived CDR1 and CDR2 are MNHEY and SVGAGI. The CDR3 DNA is TGTGCCAGCAGTTACTCGACGGGGAGGAACACCATATATTTT. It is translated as CASSYSTGRNTIYF.

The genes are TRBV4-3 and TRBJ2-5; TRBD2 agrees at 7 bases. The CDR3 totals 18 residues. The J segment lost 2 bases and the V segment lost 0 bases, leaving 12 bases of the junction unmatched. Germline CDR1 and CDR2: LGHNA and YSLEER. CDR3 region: CASSQDEGGTGRQETQYF. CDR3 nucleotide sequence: TGCGCCAGCAGCCAAGATGAGGGAGGGACGGGTCGTCAAGAGACCCAGTACTTC.

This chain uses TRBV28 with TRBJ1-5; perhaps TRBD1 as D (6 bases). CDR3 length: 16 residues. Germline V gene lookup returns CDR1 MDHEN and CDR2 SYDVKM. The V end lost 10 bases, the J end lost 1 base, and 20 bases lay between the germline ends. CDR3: CATTDQGRGSNQPQHF. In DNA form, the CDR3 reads TGTGCCACCACGGATCAGGGAAGGGGGAGCAATCAGCCCCAGCATTTT.

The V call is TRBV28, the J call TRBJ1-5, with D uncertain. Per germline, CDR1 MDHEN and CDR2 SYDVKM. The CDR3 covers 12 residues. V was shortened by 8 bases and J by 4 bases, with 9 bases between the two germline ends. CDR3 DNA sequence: TGTGCCAGCTTTTCCGGTAATCAGCCCCAGCATTTT. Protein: CASFSGNQPQHF.

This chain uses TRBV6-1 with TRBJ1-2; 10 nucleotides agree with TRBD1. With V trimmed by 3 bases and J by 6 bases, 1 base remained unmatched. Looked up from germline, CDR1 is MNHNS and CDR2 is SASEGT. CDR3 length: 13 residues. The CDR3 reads CASSDGTGDGYTF. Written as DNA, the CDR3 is TGTGCCAGCAGTGACGGGACAGGGGATGGCTACACCTTC.

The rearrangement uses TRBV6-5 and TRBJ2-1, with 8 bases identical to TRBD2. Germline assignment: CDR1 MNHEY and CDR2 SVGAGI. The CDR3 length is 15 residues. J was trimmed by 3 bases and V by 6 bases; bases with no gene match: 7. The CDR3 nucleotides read TGTGCCAGCAGAAGCAGCGGGAGTTACTACAATGAGCAGTTCTTC. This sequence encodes CASRSSGSYYNEQFF.